Each of the 21 T cell receptor beta chains below was sequenced from the same sample in a study of blood T cell repertoires in COVID-19. The table came from immunoSEQ multiplex PCR; TCRdb's copy has only in-frame clones and leaves some out. The sample shows more than 200,000 clones, around nine tenths of them seen only once. The sequenced sample consisted of peripheral blood. The receptors derive from a woman in her thirties or forties who had recovered from COVID-19.

The chain carries TRBV19 and TRBJ1-4; TRBD1 agrees at 8 bases. The CDR3 spans 16 residues. In germline, CDR1 is LNHDA, CDR2 SQIVND (reference sequence). V shed 5 bases and J 0 bases; nucleotides not matched to a gene: 5. The CDR3 region has the DNA TGTGCCAGTAGTCCCAGGGGGCATGCAACTAATGAAAAACTGTTTTTT. It specifies CASSPRGHATNEKLFF. The entire variable domain, with the rest obtained from reference TRBV19 and TRBJ1-4, is as follows: DGGITQSPKYLFRKEGQNVTLSCEQNLNHDAMYWYRQDPGQGLRLIYYSQIVNDFQKGDIAEGYSVSREKKESFPLTVTSAQKNPTAFYLCASSPRGHATNEKLFFGSGTQLSVL.

The V and J genes are TRBV20-1 and TRBJ1-2, with D unclear. The ends were cut back, 4 bases at V and 8 bases at J, with 11 bases in the middle. Germline V CDR1 and CDR2: DFQATT, SNEGSKA (reference sequence). CDR3 size: 11 residues. The CDR3 sequence is CSATSLEGYTF. As DNA, the CDR3 is TGCAGTGCTACCTCTCTGGAGGGCTACACCTTC.

The chain combines TRBV14 with TRBJ1-2; no clear D. The V gene's germline CDR1 is SGHDN and CDR2 FVKESK. V shed 0 bases and J shed 6 bases, with 14 bases lying between them. There are 15 residues in the CDR3. The CDR3 DNA reads TGTGCCAGCAGCCAAGATCGACGGGGTAAGGATGGCTACACCTTC. Translation: CASSQDRRGKDGYTF.

The rearrangement links TRBV11-2 to TRBJ1-3, with 10 bases lining up with TRBD1. This CDR3 spans 15 amino acids. Germline CDR1 SGHAT, CDR2 FQNNGV. The V and J ends lost 4 bases and 2 bases, in that order; junction bases with no gene match: 2. The CDR3, as DNA: TGTGCCAGCAGCTCAGACAGGGGGCCTGGAAACACCATATATTTT. Encoded protein: CASSSDRGPGNTIYF.

This clone appeared once. The chain links TRBV27 to TRBJ2-7; possible D gene TRBD1, 6 bases. The CDR3 sequence is 14 residues long. V was shortened by 5 bases and J by 4 bases, with 15 bases between the two germline ends. From germline, CDR1 is MNHEY and CDR2 SMNVEV (reference sequence). The CDR3 is CASSPYGTPYEQYF. Written as DNA, the CDR3 is TGTGCCAGCAGTCCCTACGGGACACCGTACGAGCAGTACTTC.

The J gene is TRBJ2-1, the V gene TRBV2; the D gene is possibly TRBD1 (5 bases). The CDR3 contains 13 residues. Trimming left V 7 bases short and J 12 bases short, with 19 bases between. CDR1 is SNHLY and CDR2 is FYNNEI in the germline V gene. Written as DNA, the CDR3 is TGTGCCAGCACCGTAAACCGACAGTTTGGGCAGTTCTTC. It yields the protein CASTVNRQFGQFF.

This chain links TRBV5-6 with TRBJ2-6; 7 nucleotides agree with TRBD1. The CDR3 runs to 17 residues. The V segment lost 2 bases and the J segment 0 bases; nucleotides outside the gene matches: 5. Germline-derived CDR1 and CDR2 are SGHDT and YYEEEE. The CDR3 reads CASSLNRGFSGANVLTF. DNA for the CDR3: TGTGCCAGCAGCTTAAACAGGGGATTCTCTGGGGCCAACGTCCTGACTTTC.

The chain uses TRBV4-1 and TRBJ1-5; 7 bases map to TRBD1. Germline V gene lookup returns CDR1 MGHRA and CDR2 YSYEKL. After removal of 0 bases from V and 0 bases from J, the junction contained 11 bases not matched to a gene. The CDR3 extends over 19 amino acids. The CDR3 here is CASSQDPDRRLYSNQPQHF. The CDR3 coding sequence is TGCGCCAGCAGCCAAGACCCGGACAGGCGCCTCTATAGCAATCAGCCCCAGCATTTT.

This clone was counted once. The chain combines TRBV7-2 with TRBJ2-7, with a weak D call TRBD1 (5 bases). The CDR3 consists of 14 residues. CDR1 and CDR2 from the germline V gene are SGHTA and FQGNSA. Trimming took off 3 bases at V and 0 bases at J, with 9 bases between the two ends. CDR3: CASSLFQGSYEQYF. The CDR3 DNA is TGTGCCAGCAGCTTGTTTCAGGGCTCCTACGAGCAGTACTTC.

The count of this clone is one. This chain joins TRBV14 and TRBJ2-7; 12 nucleotides align to TRBD2. The CDR3 contains 14 residues. From germline, CDR1 is SGHDN and CDR2 FVKESK. The V segment lost 2 bases and the J segment 6 bases; nucleotides outside the gene matches: 2. For the CDR3, the DNA is TGTGCCAGCAGCCAAAAACTAGCGGGGGGCGAGCAGTACTTC. Protein sequence: CASSQKLAGGEQYF.

The rearrangement joins TRBV7-3 to TRBJ1-2; 7 nucleotides agree with TRBD1. V shed 6 bases, J shed 6 bases, and the junction held 7 bases outside the gene matches. The CDR3 contains 13 residues. CDR1 is SGHTA and CDR2 is FQGTGA in the germline V gene. The CDR3 reads CASSLPGGNGYTF. The CDR3 nucleotides are TGTGCCAGCAGTCTACCAGGGGGAAATGGCTACACCTTC.

A note on this clone: This sample includes further DNA sequences coding for the same CDR3. V is TRBV6-5 and J is TRBJ2-7; weak D call: TRBD1 (6 bases). Germline values: CDR1 MNHEY, CDR2 SVGAGI. This CDR3 is 13 amino acids long. V was clipped by 5 bases and J by 2 bases, with 10 bases between them. CDR3 protein: CASSPGTTYEQYF. CDR3 sequence (DNA): TGTGCCAGCAGTCCCGGGACAACCTACGAGCAGTACTTC.

V usage is TRBV20-1 and J usage is TRBJ2-3; weak D call: TRBD2 (6 bases). CDR3 length: 15 residues. V gave up 3 bases and J gave up 3 bases, with 16 bases separating them. Germline lookup yields CDR1 DFQATT and CDR2 SNEGSKA (reference sequence). CDR3 sequence (DNA): TGCAGTGCTAGTTCCGGGGAGGCGGGGACAGATACGCAGTATTTT. Translation: CSASSGEAGTDTQYF.

The chain combines TRBV6-1 with TRBJ2-6, with 9 bases matching TRBD1. This CDR3 comprises 18 residues. After removal of 2 bases from V and 0 bases from J, the junction contained 5 bases not matched to a gene. CDR1 is MNHNS and CDR2 is SASEGT in the germline V gene. In DNA, the CDR3 is TGTGCCAGCAGTGAAAGGGGACAGGGCCCCTCTGGGGCCAACGTCCTGACTTTC. Translated, it gives CASSERGQGPSGANVLTF.

This chain joins TRBV10-3 and TRBJ2-7, with TRBD2 matching over 16 bases. Germline values: CDR1 ENHRY, CDR2 SYGVKD. With V trimmed by 0 bases and J by 6 bases, 2 bases remained unmatched. CDR3 size: 16 residues. The CDR3 DNA is TGTGCCATCAGTGAGTCCGGGACTAGCGGGAGGGCCGAGCAGTACTTC. Its protein is CAISESGTSGRAEQYF.

The chain recombines TRBV5-4 with TRBJ2-7; tentatively, D is TRBD1 (6 bases). V lost 0 bases, J lost 1 base, and 8 bases lay in between. Germline V CDR1 and CDR2: SGHNT, YYREEE (reference sequence). The CDR3 length is 14 residues. The CDR3 spells CASSLGQGSYEQYF. CDR3 DNA: TGTGCCAGCAGCTTGGGCCAGGGGTCCTACGAGCAGTACTTC.

This chain links TRBV6-5 with TRBJ1-2, with D hard to call. The CDR3 spans 14 residues. V lost 6 bases and J lost 2, with 13 bases in between. From germline, CDR1 is MNHEY and CDR2 SVGAGI. The CDR3 region is CASRPLGANYGYTF. The CDR3 DNA follows: TGTGCCAGCAGGCCCCTCGGAGCAAACTATGGCTACACCTTC.

The rearrangement joins TRBV6-1 to TRBJ1-1; TRBD1 might be the D (6 bases). The CDR3 has 12 residues. The ends were cut back, 2 bases at V and 13 bases at J, with 14 bases in the middle. Germline V CDR1 and CDR2: MNHNS, SASEGT. CDR3 DNA sequence: TGTGCCAGCAGTGAATGGCAGGGGAGGGATTTCTTT. It specifies CASSEWQGRDFF.

Worth noting for this clone: At the DNA level, this CDR3 is encoded by other sequences in the same sample as well. The rearrangement uses TRBV7-3 and TRBJ2-1; TRBD2 agrees at 8 bases. Germline V lookup: CDR1 SGHTA, CDR2 FQGTGA. Trimming at V came to 5 bases and at J to 6 bases, leaving 6 bases not matched to a gene. There are 14 residues in the CDR3. The CDR3: CASSPGLAFNEQFF. Here the CDR3 DNA reads TGTGCCAGCAGCCCAGGACTAGCTTTCAATGAGCAGTTCTTC.

The chain joins TRBV5-1 to TRBJ2-3; tentative D call: TRBD2 (6 bases). This CDR3 is built from 15 residues. CDR1 and CDR2 from the germline V gene are SGHRS and YFSETQ. The germline V and J ends were trimmed by 6 bases and 3 bases, with 17 bases remaining between them. CDR3 sequence (DNA): TGCGCCAGCAAGGCGGGGACGGGCGAGACAGATACGCAGTATTTT. It specifies CASKAGTGETDTQYF.

The rearrangement uses TRBV18 and TRBJ2-5; TRBD1 is a possible D gene (6 bases). The CDR3 totals 14 residues. From germline, CDR1 is KGHSH and CDR2 LQKENI. With 3 bases removed from V and 2 bases from J, the gap between germline ends came to 10 bases. This CDR3 is CASSPQGKQETQYF. The CDR3 nucleotides read TGTGCCAGCTCACCGCAGGGGAAACAAGAGACCCAGTACTTC.